Following are 8 T cell receptor beta chains from one sample sequenced in a study of blood T cell repertoires in COVID-19. TCRdb keeps only in-frame clones here, not all; method: immunoSEQ multiplex PCR. The data hold about 42,000 clones, with 65% to 80% observed a single time. Sequencing was performed on peripheral blood. The receptors originated from a man of 80 years or more with acute or convalescent COVID-19.

The V call is TRBV5-1, the J call TRBJ2-1, with D hard to call. Germline values: CDR1 SGHRS, CDR2 YFSETQ. V was cut by 0 bases and J by 2 bases, with 6 bases left in between. CDR3 length: 14 amino acids. The CDR3 nucleotides read TGCGCCAGCAGCTTGGTCGCGGCCTACAATGAGCAGTTCTTC. Translated, it gives CASSLVAAYNEQFF.

The chain couples TRBV15 to TRBJ2-7; 8 nucleotides line up with TRBD2. V gave up 0 bases and J gave up 11 bases; unmatched junction bases: 15. Germline V lookup: CDR1 LNHNV, CDR2 YYDKDF (reference sequence). This CDR3 region has 16 residues. The CDR3: CATSRDVARGGTREYF. CDR3 nucleotides: TGTGCCACCAGCAGAGATGTTGCCCGCGGGGGGACCAGGGAGTACTTC.

The rearrangement uses TRBV3-1 (or the pseudogene TRBV3-2) and TRBJ2-3; D not resolved. Germline assignment: CDR1 LGHDT and CDR2 YNNKEL (reference sequence). The CDR3 extends over 12 amino acids. The V end lost 2 bases, the J end lost 5 bases, and 5 bases lay between the germline ends. CDR3 coding DNA: TGTGCCAGCAGCCAAACCAGAGATACGCAGTATTTT. Translating gives CASSQTRDTQYF.

The V and J genes are TRBV5-1 and TRBJ2-5, with D possibly TRBD2 on 6 matching bases. CDR3 length equals 15 residues. V was shortened by 0 bases and J by 3 bases, with 12 bases between the two germline ends. CDR1 and CDR2 (germline): SGHRS, YFSETQ. CDR3 loop: CASSLAGTGEETQYF. Here the CDR3 DNA reads TGCGCCAGCAGCTTGGCCGGGACTGGGGAAGAGACCCAGTACTTC.

V usage is TRBV10-3 and J usage is TRBJ2-6; a possible D gene is TRBD1 (5 bases). The CDR3 is 14 amino acids. The germline CDR1 and CDR2 sequences are ENHRY and SYGVKD. Trimming took off 3 bases at V and 2 bases at J, with 5 bases between the two ends. CDR3 loop: CAISDRAGANVLTF. The DNA for the CDR3 is TGTGCCATCAGTGACAGGGCTGGGGCCAACGTCCTGACTTTC.

The J gene is TRBJ1-6, the V gene TRBV19; weak D call: TRBD1 (5 bases). The CDR3 is made up of 16 amino acids. Germline CDR1 is LNHDA and CDR2 is SQIVND (reference sequence). The V end lost 1 base, the J end lost 9 bases, and 16 bases lay between the germline ends. The CDR3 loop is CASSIVAGTRGSPLHF. CDR3 bases: TGTGCCAGTAGTATAGTCGCGGGGACCCGAGGTTCACCCCTCCACTTT.

CDR3 amino acids: CASTMDRVAPLHF. The CDR3 nucleotides are TGTGCCAGCACCATGGACAGGGTGGCACCCCTCCACTTT. This rearrangement joins TRBV6-5 to TRBJ1-6; the match to TRBD1 covers 8 bases. CDR3 length equals 13 residues. Germline loops: CDR1 MNHEY, CDR2 SVGAGI. V gave up 7 bases and J gave up 11 bases; unmatched junction bases: 7.

The chain recombines TRBV5-6 with TRBJ2-3, with 13 bases fitting TRBD2. The CDR3 length is 15 residues. Germline CDR1 reads SGHDT; CDR2 reads YYEEEE. Germline trimming cut 3 bases from V and 5 bases from J; bases unmatched to any gene: 3. The CDR3 DNA reads as TGTGCCAGCAGCTCAGGACTAGCGGGAGAAGATACGCAGTATTTT. It yields the protein CASSSGLAGEDTQYF.